This record concerns one T cell receptor (beta chain) sequence. Its antigen target is currently unknown. Being one base from a much bigger clone, this may be a read error. Libraries were constructed by PCR. Data came from an Illumina MiSeq. cDNA was synthesized with SMARTScribe reverse transcriptase and a 5' template-switch oligo that added a universal priming site. The template-switch oligo carried a 12-nucleotide random unique molecular identifier (UMI) that tagged each cDNA molecule. During reverse transcription, TCRbeta transcripts were targeted using chain-specific reverse primers. Uracil DNA glycosylase treatment was used to remove residual template-switch adapters, and a Qiagen MinElute kit was used to purify the cDNA. The first PCR used KAPA HiFi HotStart ReadyMix for 20 to 25 cycles, split across four 50 ul reactions with step-out primers. Products of the first-round PCR were gel-purified before additional amplification. Illumina Nextera adapters were attached in a second PCR of 7 to 9 cycles, and the libraries were then purified and pooled. For each TCRbeta molecule, the UMI barcode was captured by a 50-nucleotide 5' read. On the authors' methods: The MIGEC toolkit was used to group reads by UMI into consensus reads. Forward and reverse consensus reads were merged with PEAR to produce final reads. Identical UMI-sequence pairs shared across libraries were treated as cross-sample contamination and removed by a custom decontamination script. MIGMAP, a wrapper around IgBLAST, was used to carry out V(D)J assignment and CDR3 extraction. A TCR clonotype was defined by an identical V gene, J gene and CDR3 amino acid sequence; no sequencing was done for CDR1 and CDR2. TCRdb reanalyzed the raw reads on its own, using fastp at Q25 for trimming and MiXCR for clone calling, and kept in-frame beta chains. Each CDR3 protein gets just one entry, which takes the most common genes and DNA from the rows behind it. What appears here as the V and J calls and clone size reflects TCRdb's work, not the paper's. The sample records some 1,600 distinct CDR3 sequences, 56% of which are singletons. About 40% of the sample comes from the top ten.

The sample belongs to a study of robustness of blood B and T cell sequencing (dated by TCRdb to the late 2010s). With respect to the entire study: The goal of the study was to find out how much peripheral blood is required to reliably describe the TCRbeta and IgG repertoires of an individual. Two replicate TCRbeta cDNA libraries were prepared from one shared RNA pool from a single 10 ml draw, serving as technical replicates. In each of the 9 to 10 independently drawn blood samples, both the TCRbeta and the IgG repertoires were quantified. Broader findings and caveats from the paper: When technical replicate libraries were compared, 85% to 95% of the top 10,000 TCRbeta clonotypes in one library also turned up in the other. Every single 10 ml sample contained the 1,000 most abundant TCRbeta clonotypes from the pooled draws. Combining 3 or 4 tubes (roughly 29-45 ml blood) brought coverage of the top 10,000 TCRbeta clonotypes close to saturation. Because EDTA tubes had to be fractionated immediately, the use of EDTA tubes in multi-site collections was limited. Pooling tubes did not increase the overlap of rare TCRbeta clonotypes, which implies that much larger blood volumes would be needed to capture rare TCRbeta clonotypes. TCRbeta rarefaction curves did not fully plateau, suggesting under-sequencing or many low-abundance clonotypes. Evidence of cross-contamination, likely caused by batch processing, was seen in one pair of TCRbeta libraries, and the UMI-sequence pairs shared between the two libraries were removed.

Reading from cysteine to phenylalanine, the CDR3 counts 16 amino acids. Here the CDR3 DNA is all that survives: 48 bases in frame from base 1. Based on the germline V gene, the CDR1 and CDR2 sequences are SQVTM and ANQGSEA. The germline V end is reduced by 3 bases and the J end by 2 bases; junction bases left unmatched: 9. TCRbeta repertoires were measured from mRNA instead of genomic DNA, an approach that captures expressed receptors. Without cell sorting, buffy coat leukocytes were collected into Trizol, and RNA was extracted using the Direct-zol RNA MiniPrep Plus kit. EDTA blood tubes were spun right away at 4 degrees C to separate plasma, buffy coat and red blood cells.

The TCR comes from a human donor in good health. This chain joins TRBV29-1 to TRBJ2-4, and 8 junction bases match TRBD1. The material sequenced was peripheral blood. The CDR3 loop reads CSVDPRGQRTKNIQYF. The DNA sequence is given as TGCAGCGTTGACCCCAGGGGGCAAAGGACCAAAAACATTCAGTACTTC.